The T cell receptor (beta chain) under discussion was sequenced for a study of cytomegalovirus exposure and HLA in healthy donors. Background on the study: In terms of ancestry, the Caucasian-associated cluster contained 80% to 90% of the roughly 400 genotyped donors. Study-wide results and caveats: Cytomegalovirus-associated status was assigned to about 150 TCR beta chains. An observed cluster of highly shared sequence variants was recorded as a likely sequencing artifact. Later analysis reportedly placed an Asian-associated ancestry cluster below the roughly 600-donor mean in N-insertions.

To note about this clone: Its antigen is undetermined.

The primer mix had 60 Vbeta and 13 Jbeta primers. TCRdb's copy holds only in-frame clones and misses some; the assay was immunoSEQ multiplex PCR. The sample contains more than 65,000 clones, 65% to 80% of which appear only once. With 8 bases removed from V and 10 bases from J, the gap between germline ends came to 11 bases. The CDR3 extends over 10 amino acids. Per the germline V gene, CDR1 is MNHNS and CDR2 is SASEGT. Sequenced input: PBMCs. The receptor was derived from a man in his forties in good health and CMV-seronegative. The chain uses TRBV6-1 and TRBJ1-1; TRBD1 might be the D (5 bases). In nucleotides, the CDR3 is TGTGCCAGCGGGGGGGGAGGAGCTTTCTTT. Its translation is CASGGGGAFF.